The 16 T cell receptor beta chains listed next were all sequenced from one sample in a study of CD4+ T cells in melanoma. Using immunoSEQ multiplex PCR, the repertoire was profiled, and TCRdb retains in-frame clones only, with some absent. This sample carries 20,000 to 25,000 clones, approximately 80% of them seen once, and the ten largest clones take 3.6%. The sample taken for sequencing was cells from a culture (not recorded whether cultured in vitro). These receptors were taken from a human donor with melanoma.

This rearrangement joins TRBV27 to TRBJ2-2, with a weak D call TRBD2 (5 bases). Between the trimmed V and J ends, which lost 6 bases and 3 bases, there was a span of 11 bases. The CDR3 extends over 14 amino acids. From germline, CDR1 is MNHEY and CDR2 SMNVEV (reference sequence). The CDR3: CASRSWGDTGELFF. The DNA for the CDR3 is TGTGCCAGCAGATCTTGGGGAGACACCGGGGAGCTGTTTTTT.

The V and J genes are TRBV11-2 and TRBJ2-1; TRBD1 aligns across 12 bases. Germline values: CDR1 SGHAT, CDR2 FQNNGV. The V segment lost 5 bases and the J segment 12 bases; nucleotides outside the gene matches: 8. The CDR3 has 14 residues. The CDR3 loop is CASSAGQGAARQFF. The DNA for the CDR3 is TGTGCCAGCAGCGCGGGACAGGGGGCCGCCCGGCAGTTCTTC.

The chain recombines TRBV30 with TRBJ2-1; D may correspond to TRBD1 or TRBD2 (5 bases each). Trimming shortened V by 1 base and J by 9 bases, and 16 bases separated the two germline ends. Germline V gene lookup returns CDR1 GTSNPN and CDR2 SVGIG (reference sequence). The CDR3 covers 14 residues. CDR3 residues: CAWSGNGASTEQFF. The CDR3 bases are TGTGCCTGGAGTGGGAACGGGGCGTCGACTGAGCAGTTCTTC. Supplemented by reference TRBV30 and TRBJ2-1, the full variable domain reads SQTIHQWPATLVQPVGSPLSLECTVEGTSNPNLYWYRQAAGRGLQLLFYSVGIGQISSEVPQNLSASRPQDRQFILSSKKLLLSDSGFYLCAWSGNGASTEQFFGPGTRLTVL.

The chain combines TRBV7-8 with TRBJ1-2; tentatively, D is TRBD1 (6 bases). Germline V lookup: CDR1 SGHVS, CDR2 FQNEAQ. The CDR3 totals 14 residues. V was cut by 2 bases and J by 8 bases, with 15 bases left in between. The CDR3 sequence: CASSLNQGKSGYTF. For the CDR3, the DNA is TGTGCCAGCAGCTTAAACCAGGGGAAATCGGGCTACACCTTC.

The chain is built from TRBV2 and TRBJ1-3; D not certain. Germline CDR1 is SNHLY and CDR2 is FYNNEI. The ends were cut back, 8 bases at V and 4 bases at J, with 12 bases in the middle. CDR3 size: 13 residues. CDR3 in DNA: TGTGCCAGCTCAAGGGAATGGGGAAACACCATATATTTT. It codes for CASSREWGNTIYF.

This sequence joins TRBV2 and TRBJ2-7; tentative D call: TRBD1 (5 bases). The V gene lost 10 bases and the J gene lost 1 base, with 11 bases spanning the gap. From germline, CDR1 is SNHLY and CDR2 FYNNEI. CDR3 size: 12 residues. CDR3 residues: CATTGGSYEQYF. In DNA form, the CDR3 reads TGTGCCACCACAGGCGGTTCCTACGAGCAGTACTTC.

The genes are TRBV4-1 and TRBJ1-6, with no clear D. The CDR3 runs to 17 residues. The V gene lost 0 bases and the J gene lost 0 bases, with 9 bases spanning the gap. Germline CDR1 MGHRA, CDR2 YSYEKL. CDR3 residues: CASSQEGLSSYNSPLHF. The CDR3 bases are TGCGCCAGCAGCCAAGAAGGCCTCAGCTCCTATAATTCACCCCTCCACTTT.

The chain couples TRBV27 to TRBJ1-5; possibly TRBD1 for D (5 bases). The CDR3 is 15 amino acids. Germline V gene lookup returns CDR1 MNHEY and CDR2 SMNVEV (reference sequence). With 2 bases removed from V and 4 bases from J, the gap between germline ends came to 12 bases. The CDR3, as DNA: TGTGCCAGCAGTTTAGGAGGGGTCGGGAATCAGCCCCAGCATTTT. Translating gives CASSLGGVGNQPQHF.

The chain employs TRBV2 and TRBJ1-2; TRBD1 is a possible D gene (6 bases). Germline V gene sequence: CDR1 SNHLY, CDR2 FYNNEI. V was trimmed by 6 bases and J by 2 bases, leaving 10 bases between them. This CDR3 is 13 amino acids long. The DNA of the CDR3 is TGTGCCAGCAGGACCACAGGGAACTATGGCTACACCTTC. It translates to CASRTTGNYGYTF. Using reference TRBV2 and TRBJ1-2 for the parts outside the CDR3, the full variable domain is EPEVTQTPSHQVTQMGQEVILRCVPISNHLYFYWYRQILGQKVEFLVSFYNNEISEKSEIFDDQFSVERPDGSNFTLKIRSTKLEDSAMYFCASRTTGNYGYTFGSGTRLTVV.

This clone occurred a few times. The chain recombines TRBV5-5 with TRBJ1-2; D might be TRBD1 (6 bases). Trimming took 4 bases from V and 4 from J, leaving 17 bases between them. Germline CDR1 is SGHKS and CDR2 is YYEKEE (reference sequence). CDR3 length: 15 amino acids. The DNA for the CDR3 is TGTGCCAGCAGCAGCCCGCCGGGGGCCTTCTATGGCTACACCTTC. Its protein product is CASSSPPGAFYGYTF. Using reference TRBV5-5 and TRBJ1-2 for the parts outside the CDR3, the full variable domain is DAGVTQSPTHLIKTRGQQVTLRCSPISGHKSVSWYQQVLGQGPQFIFQYYEKEERGRGNFPDRFSARQFPNYSSELNVNALLLGDSALYLCASSSPPGAFYGYTFGSGTRLTVV.

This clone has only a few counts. CDR3 bases: TGTGCCAGCAGTTTATCGACAGTAAACACTGAAGCTTTCTTT. It specifies CASSLSTVNTEAFF. The V and J genes are TRBV6-6 and TRBJ1-1, with D perhaps TRBD1 (5 bases). Germline CDR1 and CDR2: MNHNY and SVGAGI (reference sequence). This CDR3 contains 14 residues. Trimming stripped 4 bases from V and 2 bases from J, with 11 bases between.

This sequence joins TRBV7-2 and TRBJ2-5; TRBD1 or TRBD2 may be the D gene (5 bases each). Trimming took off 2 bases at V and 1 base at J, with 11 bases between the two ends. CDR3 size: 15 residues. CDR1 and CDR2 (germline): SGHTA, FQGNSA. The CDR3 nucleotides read TGTGCCAGCAGCTTATTACCCGGGGCCCAAGAGACCCAGTACTTC. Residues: CASSLLPGAQETQYF.

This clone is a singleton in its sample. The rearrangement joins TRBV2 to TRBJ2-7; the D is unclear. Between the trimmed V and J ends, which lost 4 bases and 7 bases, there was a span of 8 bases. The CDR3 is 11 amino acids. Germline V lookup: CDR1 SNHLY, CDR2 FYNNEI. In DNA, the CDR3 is TGTGCCAGCAGTGCCATTTATGAGCAGTACTTC. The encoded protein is CASSAIYEQYF.

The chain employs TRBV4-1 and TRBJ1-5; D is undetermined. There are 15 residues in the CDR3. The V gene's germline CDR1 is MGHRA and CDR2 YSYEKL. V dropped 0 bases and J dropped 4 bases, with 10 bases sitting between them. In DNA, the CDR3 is TGCGCCAGCAGCCAAGAAGGGCCAGTGAATCAGCCCCAGCATTTT. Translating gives CASSQEGPVNQPQHF.

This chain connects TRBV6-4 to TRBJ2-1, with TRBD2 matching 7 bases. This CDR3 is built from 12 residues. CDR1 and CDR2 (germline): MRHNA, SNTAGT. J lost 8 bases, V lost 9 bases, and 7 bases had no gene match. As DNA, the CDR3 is TGTGCCAGAGAAGCTAGCGGTGATGAGCAGTTCTTC. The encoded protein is CAREASGDEQFF.

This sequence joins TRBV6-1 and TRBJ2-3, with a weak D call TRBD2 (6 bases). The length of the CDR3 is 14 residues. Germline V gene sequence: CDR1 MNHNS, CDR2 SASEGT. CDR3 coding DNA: TGTGCATCCAGCCGGGACTTCCTTAGCATTGAGCAGTATTTT. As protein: CASSRDFLSIEQYF.